This T cell receptor beta chain emerged from a study of prognosis after radiotherapy for stage I lung cancer. Amplification of TCR beta CDR3 from genomic DNA used two-round multiplex PCR. Amplification in first-round PCR relied on primers specific to each TRBV and TRBJ gene. In TCRdb, the multiplex PCR reads were re-called with MiXCR into one record per CDR3 protein. The profile shows 9,500 to 15,000 distinct CDR3 sequences, about 51% of them singletons. The germline V gene has CDR1 SEHNR and CDR2 FQNEAQ (reference sequence). V shed 4 bases, J shed 4 bases, and the junction held 8 bases outside the gene matches. The CDR3 spans 16 residues.

The chain uses TRBV7-9 and TRBJ2-3; TRBD2 matches 10 bases. The sample was PBMCs, taken before or after stereotactic body radiation therapy (not recorded which). The TCR originated in a donor aged 50 or older with non-small cell lung cancer. The CDR3 region is CASSYTGLAGADTQYF. In DNA, the CDR3 is TGTGCCAGCAGCTATACGGGGCTAGCGGGAGCAGATACGCAGTATTTT.